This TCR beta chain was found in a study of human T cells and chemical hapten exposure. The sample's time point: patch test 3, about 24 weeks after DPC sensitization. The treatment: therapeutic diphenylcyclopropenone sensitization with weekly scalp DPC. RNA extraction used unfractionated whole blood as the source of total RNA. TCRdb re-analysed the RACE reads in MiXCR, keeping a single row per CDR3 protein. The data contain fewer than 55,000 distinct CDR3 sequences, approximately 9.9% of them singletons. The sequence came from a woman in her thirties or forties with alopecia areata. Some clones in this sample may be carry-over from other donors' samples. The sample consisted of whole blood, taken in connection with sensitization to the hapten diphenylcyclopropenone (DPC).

The CDR3 here is CASSLDVSSTEAFF. As DNA, the CDR3 is TGTGCCAGCAGCTTAGATGTCTCGTCAACTGAAGCTTTCTTT. The J gene is TRBJ1-1, the V gene TRBV7-2, with unresolved D. Germline CDR1 reads SGHTA; CDR2 reads FQGNSA. Trimming removed 1 base from V and 5 bases from J, with 11 bases in between. The CDR3 has 14 residues. The complete variable domain, with remaining parts taken from reference TRBV7-2 and TRBJ1-1, reads GAGVSQSPSNKVTEKGKDVELRCDPISGHTALYWYRQSLGQGLEFLIYFQGNSAPDKSGLPSDRFSAERTGGSVSTLTIQRTQQEDSAVYLCASSLDVSSTEAFFGQGTRLTVV.